The 17 T cell receptor beta chains below were found in one sample sequenced in a study of vaccination and CD4 T cells after COVID-19. These receptors' antigens are unknown. The treatment was: approximately 11-day PBMC culture with coronavirus spike peptide pools or control peptides (ViraFEST assay). Sequenced with the Oncomine TCR Beta short-read assay was DNA taken from cultured CD4+ T cells. In TCRdb, the PCR reads were re-called with MiXCR into one record per CDR3 protein. The data show some 12,000 distinct CDR3 sequences, around 50% seen once. Sequenced sample: CD4+ T cells from blood, cultured in vitro. Receptors were obtained from a human donor who had recovered from COVID-19.

V gene TRBV6-5 combines with J gene TRBJ1-1; maybe TRBD1 (6 bases). Germline V CDR1 and CDR2: MNHEY, SVGAGI. The CDR3 runs to 14 residues. V shed 2 bases and J shed 5 bases, with 12 bases lying between them. The CDR3 DNA is TGTGCCAGCAGTTACCGGGGAGGGGGGACTGAAGCTTTCTTT. It translates to CASSYRGGGTEAFF.

The chain combines TRBV7-9 with TRBJ1-1; possible D gene TRBD1, 6 bases. From germline, CDR1 is SEHNR and CDR2 FQNEAQ (reference sequence). The CDR3 consists of 15 residues. V was clipped by 5 bases and J by 5 bases, with 18 bases between them. For the CDR3, the DNA is TGTGCCAGCAGCCCAGAGTATACAGGGTGGACTGAAGCTTTCTTT. Its translation is CASSPEYTGWTEAFF.

This chain connects TRBV29-1 to TRBJ2-6; tentatively, D is TRBD1 (7 bases). The germline V gene encodes CDR1 SQVTM and CDR2 ANQGSEA. V was trimmed by 4 bases and J by 0 bases, leaving 19 bases between them. This CDR3 comprises 18 residues. The CDR3 here is CSVVLLQGGHSGANVLTF. CDR3 sequence (DNA): TGCAGCGTTGTCTTACTTCAGGGGGGACACTCTGGGGCCAACGTCCTGACTTTC.

V usage is TRBV20-1 and J usage is TRBJ2-1, with TRBD2 matching over 7 bases. Germline trimming cut 1 base from V and 0 bases from J; bases unmatched to any gene: 9. CDR3 length: 17 residues. Germline lookup yields CDR1 DFQATT and CDR2 SNEGSKA (reference sequence). The CDR3 DNA sequence: TGCAGTGCTAGAGGGGAGGGCGGGACGAGCTCCTACAATGAGCAGTTCTTC. Protein product: CSARGEGGTSSYNEQFF.

The rearrangement uses TRBV12-3 or TRBV12-4 and TRBJ2-3, with 8 bases fitting TRBD2. The J segment lost 4 bases and the V segment lost 3 bases, leaving 6 bases of the junction unmatched. The CDR3 is made up of 15 amino acids. The CDR3 loop is CASSLGAGVADTQYF. The CDR3 coding sequence is TGTGCCAGCAGTTTGGGAGCGGGAGTTGCAGATACGCAGTATTTT.

J is TRBJ1-5 and V is TRBV30; D not certain. There are 13 residues in the CDR3. The V and J ends lost 3 bases and 3 bases respectively, with 9 bases between them. Germline CDR1 reads GTSNPN; CDR2 reads SVGIG (reference sequence). The CDR3 coding sequence is TGTGCCTGGAGCAGGATGAACAATCAGCCCCAGCATTTT. It translates to CAWSRMNNQPQHF.

The V and J genes are TRBV4-2 and TRBJ1-1; 7 nucleotides agree with TRBD1. Germline values: CDR1 LGHNA, CDR2 YNFKEQ. V lost 0 bases to trimming and J lost 8 bases; unmatched junction nucleotides: 3. The CDR3 sequence is 13 residues long. CDR3 protein: CASSQEQGLEAFF. In DNA form, the CDR3 reads TGTGCCAGCAGCCAAGAACAGGGGTTGGAAGCTTTCTTT.

CDR3 residues: CSARDLAGISYNEQFF. Written as DNA, the CDR3 is TGCAGTGCTAGAGATCTAGCGGGGATCTCCTACAATGAGCAGTTCTTC. The rearrangement links TRBV20-1 to TRBJ2-1, with 9 nucleotides matching TRBD2. CDR1 and CDR2 (germline): DFQATT, SNEGSKA (reference sequence). The CDR3 contains 16 residues. The V segment lost 0 bases and the J segment 0 bases; nucleotides outside the gene matches: 3.

The gene calls are TRBV20-1 and TRBJ1-2; no reliable D call. From germline, CDR1 is DFQATT and CDR2 SNEGSKA (reference sequence). Trimming removed 0 bases at V and 4 bases at J, with 18 bases between. CDR3 length: 16 amino acids. The CDR3 spells CSARDSIGIGGYGYTF. The CDR3 DNA sequence: TGCAGTGCTAGAGATTCAATAGGGATAGGAGGCTATGGCTACACCTTC.

This sequence joins TRBV29-1 and TRBJ2-7; 10 bases line up with TRBD2. CDR1 is SQVTM, CDR2 ANQGSEA, per germline. Trimming removed 1 base from V and 3 bases from J; junction bases left unmatched: 6. This CDR3 spans 15 amino acids. CDR3 protein: CSVEGTSGVNYEQYF. The CDR3 coding sequence is TGCAGCGTTGAAGGCACTAGCGGGGTAAACTACGAGCAGTACTTC.

The gene calls are TRBV20-1 and TRBJ2-2; 7 nucleotides line up with TRBD1. The CDR3 is made up of 15 amino acids. CDR1 DFQATT and CDR2 SNEGSKA come from the germline V gene (reference sequence). The J segment lost 7 bases and the V segment lost 6 bases, leaving 14 bases of the junction unmatched. The CDR3 bases are TGCAGTGCCACAGGGGACAGTATAATGGGCGGGGAGCTGTTTTTT. It codes for CSATGDSIMGGELFF.

This chain connects TRBV20-1 to TRBJ1-3; 7 nucleotides align to TRBD1. The V and J ends lost 4 bases and 0 bases, in that order; junction bases with no gene match: 18. The CDR3 contains 19 residues. CDR1 and CDR2 from the germline V gene are DFQATT and SNEGSKA (reference sequence). The CDR3 nucleotides are TGCAGTGCTAAGAGACCGGGACAGACTCCTCCGTACTCTGGAAACACCATATATTTT. Translation: CSAKRPGQTPPYSGNTIYF.

The chain has TRBV29-1 and TRBJ1-1; D is unclear. CDR1 SQVTM and CDR2 ANQGSEA come from the germline V gene. V shed 5 bases and J shed 5 bases, with 15 bases lying between them. There are 13 residues in the CDR3. The CDR3 protein is CSVLEYRDTEAFF. CDR3 nucleotide sequence: TGCAGCGTTTTGGAATATAGGGATACTGAAGCTTTCTTT. The whole variable domain, filled in from reference TRBV29-1 and TRBJ1-1, reads SAVISQKPSRDICQRGTSLTIQCQVDSQVTMMFWYRQQPGQSLTLIATANQGSEATYESGFVIDKFPISRPNLTFSTLTVSNMSPEDSSIYLCSVLEYRDTEAFFGQGTRLTVV.

This clonotype came up a few times. The chain carries TRBV20-1 and TRBJ1-2; D not resolved. Trimming pared 3 bases from V and 5 bases from J, leaving 13 bases between. This CDR3 has 13 residues. CDR1 and CDR2 from the germline V gene are DFQATT and SNEGSKA (reference sequence). The CDR3 DNA sequence: TGCAGTGCTAGTAAGCCGACCCTTTATGGCTACACCTTC. Translating it yields CSASKPTLYGYTF.

This chain links TRBV5-4 with TRBJ1-2; D is uncertain. V gave up 0 bases and J gave up 5 bases, with 5 bases separating them. CDR1 is SGHNT, CDR2 YYREEE, per germline (reference sequence). This CDR3 contains 12 residues. CDR3 region: CASSLDSYGYTF. The DNA of the CDR3 is TGTGCCAGCAGCTTGGACAGTTATGGCTACACCTTC. Filled out from reference TRBV5-4 and TRBJ1-2, the complete variable domain reads ETGVTQSPTHLIKTRGQQVTLRCSSQSGHNTVSWYQQALGQGPQFIFQYYREEENGRGNFPPRFSGLQFPNYSSELNVNALELDDSALYLCASSLDSYGYTFGSGTRLTVV.

This chain links TRBV28 with TRBJ1-6; possible D gene TRBD1, 5 bases. The CDR3 has 15 residues. Germline CDR1 is MDHEN and CDR2 is SYDVKM. V was trimmed by 7 bases and J by 6 bases, leaving 16 bases between them. The CDR3 sequence: CASTSPGDRNSPLHF. DNA for the CDR3: TGTGCCAGCACCTCCCCGGGGGACCGTAATTCACCCCTCCACTTT.

The CDR3 sequence: CASSFPRDQETQYF. In nucleotides, the CDR3 is TGTGCCAGCAGCTTTCCCCGGGACCAAGAGACCCAGTACTTC. The gene calls are TRBV11-1 and TRBJ2-5; D unresolved. The CDR3 sequence is 14 residues long. Per the germline V gene, CDR1 is SGHAT and CDR2 is FQDESV (reference sequence). V was pared by 3 bases and J by 0 bases, with 8 bases between.